The clone carrying this T cell receptor (beta chain) has a handful of counts. Its target is not known. The use of a sample-barcoded 5' primer and a J-beta primer mix characterized a second PCR of roughly 6 to 11 cycles. TCRdb reanalysed the 5' RACE reads using MiXCR and keeps one entry per CDR3 protein. The sample includes some 670,000 distinct CDR3 sequences, approximately 52% seen only once; the top ten take approximately 13%. The record originates from a study of blood T cells in healthy people across ages. Whole-study findings and limits: Across the age range, TCR beta diversity per million T cells fell in a roughly linear way.

The sample was blood. The TCR originated in a woman older than 75 in good health.

CDR3 nucleotide sequence: TGTGCCAGCAGCCAACTTTCAGGGGTATCCGGGGAGCTGTTTTTT. Its translation is CASSQLSGVSGELFF. The J gene is TRBJ2-2, the V gene TRBV3-1; possibly TRBD1 for D (6 bases). The CDR3 length is 15 residues. Germline V lookup: CDR1 LGHDT, CDR2 YNNKEL (reference sequence). The V end lost 2 bases, the J end lost 6 bases, and 13 bases lay between the germline ends.